Listed below are T cell receptor beta chains from one sample, sequenced in a study of CD8+CD57+ T cells in acquired aplastic anemia. TCRdb reprocessed the reads with MiXCR, giving one entry per CDR3 protein. The table has about 81,000 distinct CDR3 sequences, about half seen once. The sequenced sample consisted of sorted CD4+, CD8+, or CD8+CD57+ T cells (not recorded which) from PBMCs. These receptors originate from a human donor in good health, serving as a control. Each CDR3 is given with its conserved first and last residue. D genes are given only for firm matches. Some rows mark clone size as missing; the rest say once, few, many or name a class of expanded clone.

V	size	D	J	CDR3	DNA
TRBV20-1	many	NA	TRBJ1-5	CSAGPSDGVGRQPQHF	TGCAGTGCTGGACCCTCCGACGGCGTAGGGAGGCAGCCCCAGCATTTT
TRBV7-6	many	NA	TRBJ1-5	CASSPNPIGPQHF	TGTGCCAGCAGCCCCAACCCTATCGGGCCCCAGCATTTT
TRBV29-1	NA	NA	TRBJ1-3	CSVAQTSGNTIYF	TGCAGCGTTGCACAGACCTCTGGAAACACCATATATTTT
TRBV9	few	NA	TRBJ2-2	CASSVGDSAGELFF	TGTGCCAGCAGCGTAGGTGACTCCGCTGGGGAGCTGTTTTTT
TRBV24-1	many	NA	TRBJ2-3	CATSSGVLTDTQYF	TGTGCCACCAGCTCAGGGGTTCTTACAGATACGCAGTATTTT
TRBV19	once	TRBD1	TRBJ1-4	CASNPRPGGELFF	TGTGCCAGTAACCCACGACCAGGGGGCGAACTGTTTTTT
TRBV29-1	NA	TRBD1	TRBJ2-7	CSVRTGEVSYEQYF	TGCAGCGTCAGGACAGGGGAAGTATCCTACGAGCAGTACTTC
TRBV9	many	NA	TRBJ2-3	CASSVGFGGLDTQYF	TGTGCCAGCAGCGTGGGTTTTGGGGGATTAGATACGCAGTATTTT
TRBV29-1	many	NA	TRBJ2-7	CSVVVGDWDEQYF	TGCAGCGTTGTTGTAGGTGATTGGGACGAGCAGTACTTC
TRBV25-1	NA	NA	TRBJ1-5	CASSKTGFNQPQHF	TGTGCCAGCTCAAAAACAGGATTCAATCAGCCCCAGCATTTT
TRBV12-3/TRBV12-4	NA	NA	TRBJ1-2	CASRPGQNYGYTF	TGTGCCAGCCGACCAGGGCAGAACTATGGCTACACCTTC
TRBV19	NA	NA	TRBJ1-1	CASSISSQGKFTEAYF	TGTGCCAGTAGTATCTCTTCGCAAGGGAAGTTCACTGAAGCTTACTTT
TRBV19	NA	TRBD2	TRBJ2-2	CASSTGLAGISGELFF	TGTGCCAGTAGTACGGGACTAGCGGGAATTTCCGGGGAGCTGTTTTTT
TRBV6-1	many	TRBD2	TRBJ2-7	CASSEVGGSNYEQYF	TGTGCCAGCAGTGAAGTGGGGGGGTCCAACTACGAGCAGTACTTC
TRBV14	many	NA	TRBJ1-2	CASSPGRIGYTF	TGTGCCAGCAGCCCCGGGAGGATTGGCTACACCTTC
TRBV5-1	NA	TRBD1	TRBJ1-6	CASSAGQGELHF	TGCGCCAGCAGCGCGGGACAGGGCGAACTCCACTTT